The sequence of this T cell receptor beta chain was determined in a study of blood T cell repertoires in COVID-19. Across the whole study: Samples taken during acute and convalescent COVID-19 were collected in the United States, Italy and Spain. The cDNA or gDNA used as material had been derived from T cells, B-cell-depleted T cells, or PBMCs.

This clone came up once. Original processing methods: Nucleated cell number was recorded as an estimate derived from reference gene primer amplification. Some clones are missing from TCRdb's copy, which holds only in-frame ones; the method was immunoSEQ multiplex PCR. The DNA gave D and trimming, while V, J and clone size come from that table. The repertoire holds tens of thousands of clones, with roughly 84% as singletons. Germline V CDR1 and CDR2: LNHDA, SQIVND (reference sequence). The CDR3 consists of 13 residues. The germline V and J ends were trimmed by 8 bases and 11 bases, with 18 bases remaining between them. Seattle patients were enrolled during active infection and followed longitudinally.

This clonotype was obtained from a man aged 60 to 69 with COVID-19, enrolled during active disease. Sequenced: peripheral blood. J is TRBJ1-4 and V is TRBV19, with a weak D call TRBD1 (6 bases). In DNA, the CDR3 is TGTGCCAGTCTTCCCCGGGACACCGGGAAACTGTTTTTT. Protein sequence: CASLPRDTGKLFF.